Listed here are 2 T cell receptor beta chains from one sample, sequenced in a study of cytomegalovirus exposure and HLA in healthy donors. It was with 60 Vbeta and 13 Jbeta primers that the PCR ran. Only in-frame clones appear in the TCRdb table, and some are missing; sequencing was by immunoSEQ multiplex PCR. The profile shows approximately 180,000 clones, approximately 86% of them singletons. Input material: PBMCs. These receptors came from a woman aged 18-30 years in good health and CMV-seronegative.

The rearrangement uses TRBV29-1 and TRBJ2-1; 7 nucleotides align to TRBD1. The CDR3 sequence is 14 residues long. Trimming at V came to 2 bases and at J to 6 bases, leaving 7 bases not matched to a gene. From germline, CDR1 is SQVTM and CDR2 ANQGSEA. CDR3 in amino acids: CSVEYGTVFNEQFF. In nucleotides, the CDR3 is TGCAGCGTTGAATACGGGACAGTTTTCAATGAGCAGTTCTTC.

The V and J genes are TRBV11-2 and TRBJ1-4; possible D gene TRBD1, 6 bases. Germline lookup yields CDR1 SGHAT and CDR2 FQNNGV. V was trimmed by 4 bases and J by 1 base, leaving 10 bases between them. The length of the CDR3 is 15 residues. The CDR3 DNA reads as TGTGCCAGCAGCTCCTCAGGGGTAACTAATGAAAAACTGTTTTTT. This sequence encodes CASSSSGVTNEKLFF.